The 25 T cell receptor beta chains below all came from one sample that was sequenced in a study of identical twins (dated by TCRdb to 2016 to 2017). Libraries were prepared through 5' RACE. TCRdb names Illumina HiSeq 2000 as the instrument used. TCRdb reprocessing: public reads trimmed at Q25 with fastp, clones called with MiXCR, in-frame beta chains kept. Entries are consolidated by CDR3 protein sequence, retaining the most common genes and DNA. The sample records 250,000 to 350,000 distinct CDR3 sequences, over 8.5% of which are singletons. The ten top clones hold 5.5% to 9% of the sample. These data were also filed under a second study, of yellow fever vaccine responses in identical twins.

Sequencing used CD8+ T cells sorted from blood. These receptors were collected from a woman aged 18-35 years in good health.

A few counts support this clonotype. V and J are TRBV12-5 and TRBJ1-1; D uncertain. The CDR3 consists of 14 residues. Trimming took 6 bases from V and 8 from J, leaving 19 bases between them. Germline-derived CDR1 and CDR2 are LGHNT and FRNRAP. CDR3 amino acids: CASGTPSEGREAFF. The CDR3 bases are TGTGCTAGTGGCACTCCTTCCGAAGGGAGAGAAGCTTTCTTT.

This clonotype was recorded at least ten times. J is TRBJ2-7 and V is TRBV12-3 or TRBV12-4, with 7 bases aligning to TRBD2. The CDR3 has 16 amino acids. V was clipped by 5 bases and J by 4 bases; unmatched bases: 14. Here the CDR3 DNA reads TGTGCCAGCAGTCCCATGAACCGGGACTATACTTACGAGCAGTACTTC. Translating gives CASSPMNRDYTYEQYF.

In regard to this clonotype: This CDR3 fails to terminate in the conserved phenylalanine or tryptophan, so it likely reflects a read error. The V call is TRBV7-9, the J call TRBJ2-2; maybe TRBD1 (6 bases). The V end lost 5 bases, the J end lost 4 bases, and 17 bases lay between the germline ends. Germline loops: CDR1 SEHNR, CDR2 FQNEAQ (reference sequence). There are 16 residues in the CDR3. CDR3 protein: CASSESNRDLTGELFL. CDR3 coding DNA: TGTGCCAGCAGCGAGTCTAACAGGGATCTCACCGGGGAGCTGTTTTTA.

At least ten counts were recorded for this clonotype. This chain links TRBV2 with TRBJ2-3, with TRBD2 identical over 9 bases. Losses at the gene ends were 3 bases for V and 6 bases for J; bases not matched to a gene: 4. The CDR3 loop spans 14 amino acids. Germline loops: CDR1 SNHLY, CDR2 FYNNEI. The DNA for the CDR3 is TGTGCCAGCAGTGACCTAGCGGGAATCGATACGCAGTATTTT. Its translation: CASSDLAGIDTQYF.

This clonotype was seen many times. J is TRBJ2-2 and V is TRBV5-1, with D maybe TRBD1 (6 bases). The length of the CDR3 is 14 residues. Trimming left V 4 bases short and J 7 bases short, with 14 bases between. Germline lookup yields CDR1 SGHRS and CDR2 YFSETQ. This CDR3 is CASSQTTGLGELFF. CDR3 coding DNA: TGCGCCAGCAGCCAGACAACAGGGCTCGGGGAGCTGTTTTTT.

This chain uses TRBV27 with TRBJ2-7; D not resolved. Trimming cost V 5 bases and J 3 bases, with 17 bases left between them. The CDR3 has 15 amino acids. In germline, CDR1 is MNHEY, CDR2 SMNVEV (reference sequence). The CDR3 DNA reads as TGTGCCAGCAGTCCAGCTGGGGTAGTCGGCTACGAGCAGTACTTC. Residues: CASSPAGVVGYEQYF.

The chain carries TRBV29-1 and TRBJ2-7; maybe TRBD1 (5 bases). Trimming took off 4 bases at V and 7 bases at J, with 14 bases between the two ends. CDR1 and CDR2 from the germline V gene are SQVTM and ANQGSEA. The CDR3 has 12 amino acids. The CDR3 region is CSVALDNLEQYF. The CDR3 DNA reads as TGCAGCGTTGCCCTGGACAATCTAGAGCAGTACTTC.

This CDR3 is CASRPSGGSKDTQYF. The CDR3 region has the DNA TGTGCCAGCAGACCCAGCGGGGGCTCTAAGGATACGCAGTATTTT. V and J are TRBV7-3 and TRBJ2-3, with 8 bases that match TRBD2. J was trimmed by 6 bases and V by 6 bases; bases with no gene match: 11. From germline, CDR1 is SGHTA and CDR2 FQGTGA. The CDR3 is made up of 15 amino acids.

This clonotype was seen more than once but under ten times. The chain joins TRBV6-2 or TRBV6-3 to TRBJ2-7, with TRBD2 matching over 16 bases. The CDR3 loop spans 16 amino acids. V shed 6 bases, J shed 4 bases, and the junction held 6 bases outside the gene matches. The germline gives CDR1 MNHEY, CDR2 SVGEGT. For the CDR3, the DNA is TGTGCCAGCAGATCCGGGACTAGCGGGAGGGATTACGAGCAGTACTTC. This translates into CASRSGTSGRDYEQYF.

Only a few counts were recorded for this clonotype. The chain has TRBV30 and TRBJ1-2; 9 bases line up with TRBD1. The CDR3 has 15 residues. CDR1 is GTSNPN, CDR2 SVGIG, per germline (reference sequence). Trimming removed 2 bases from V and 5 bases from J; junction bases left unmatched: 9. Here the CDR3 reads CAWSPGQGVVYGYTF. The DNA for the CDR3 is TGTGCCTGGAGTCCGGGACAGGGAGTTGTTTATGGCTACACCTTC.

Ten or more counts support this clonotype. The rearrangement links TRBV12-3 or TRBV12-4 to TRBJ1-5; 7 nucleotides line up with TRBD1. Unmatched junction bases numbered 4, after V lost 5 bases and J lost 0 bases. The CDR3 runs 15 residues. CDR3 DNA: TGTGCCAGCAGTGCCGGGACAGATAGCAATCAGCCCCAGCATTTT. The encoded protein is CASSAGTDSNQPQHF.

The chain has TRBV28 and TRBJ2-7; D remains ambiguous. Germline CDR1 MDHEN, CDR2 SYDVKM. Between the trimmed V and J ends, which lost 1 base and 3 bases, there was a span of 4 bases. The CDR3 runs 12 residues. The CDR3 is CASSLSYYEQYF. The CDR3 DNA reads as TGTGCCAGCAGTTTATCGTACTACGAGCAGTACTTC.

This sequence joins TRBV3-1 and TRBJ2-1, with 7 bases lining up with TRBD2. CDR1 is LGHDT and CDR2 is YNNKEL in the germline V gene (reference sequence). This CDR3 contains 16 residues. The V gene end was trimmed by 2 bases and the J gene end by 2 bases; junction bases not matched to a gene: 6. The CDR3 is CASSQIASGPYNEQFF. CDR3 coding DNA: TGTGCCAGCAGCCAAATCGCTAGCGGTCCCTACAATGAGCAGTTCTTC.

The chain is built from TRBV2 and TRBJ2-7; maybe TRBD2 (5 bases). V gave up 5 bases and J gave up 1 base, with 15 bases separating them. The CDR3 covers 15 residues. Germline CDR1 and CDR2: SNHLY and FYNNEI. The CDR3 spells CASSPWGGGSYEQYF. The CDR3 bases are TGTGCCAGCAGTCCCTGGGGTGGCGGGTCCTACGAGCAGTACTTC.

The chain is built from TRBV4-3 and TRBJ1-5, with D possibly TRBD1 on 6 matching bases. This CDR3 comprises 15 residues. V dropped 0 bases and J dropped 7 bases, with 13 bases sitting between them. Germline V gene sequence: CDR1 LGHNA, CDR2 YSLEER. In DNA form, the CDR3 reads TGCGCCAGCAGCCAAGATCCAGGGGTGAGGCAGCCCCAGCATTTT. It codes for CASSQDPGVRQPQHF.

This clonotype was seen repeatedly, ten times or more. V is TRBV10-3 and J is TRBJ2-7; no clear D gene. CDR1 is ENHRY, CDR2 SYGVKD, per germline. This CDR3 is built from 13 residues. V shed 3 bases and J shed 4 bases, with 10 bases lying between them. For the CDR3, the DNA is TGTGCCATCAGTGACACGCCCCTGTACGAGCAGTACTTC. Protein: CAISDTPLYEQYF.

This clonotype was picked up a small number of times. The CDR3 here is CASSPQKSTDTQYF. The CDR3 nucleotides are TGTGCCAGCAGTCCTCAGAAAAGCACAGATACGCAGTATTTT. The rearrangement uses TRBV12-3 or TRBV12-4 and TRBJ2-3; D is ambiguous. Trimming removed 5 bases at V and 0 bases at J, with 9 bases between. This CDR3 has 14 amino acids.

In its sample, this clonotype was seen a few times. V is TRBV20-1 and J is TRBJ2-1, with TRBD2 matching 8 bases. The CDR3 runs to 18 residues. V dropped 6 bases and J dropped 8; count of bases not matched to a gene: 24. CDR1 is DFQATT, CDR2 SNEGSKA, per germline (reference sequence). CDR3: CSANALAGPRLSGDEQFF. DNA of the CDR3: TGCAGTGCAAACGCGTTAGCGGGACCCCGACTATCCGGGGATGAGCAGTTCTTC.

This clonotype appeared many times. This chain links TRBV5-6 with TRBJ1-5; TRBD1 might be the D (5 bases). The CDR3 is made up of 14 amino acids. V gave up 2 bases and J gave up 2 bases, with 8 bases separating them. Germline V gene data show CDR1 as SGHDT and CDR2 as YYEEEE. CDR3 nucleotides: TGTGCCAGCAGCTTCGGGGCAGGCAATCAGCCCCAGCATTTT. Its translation is CASSFGAGNQPQHF. Using reference TRBV5-6 and TRBJ1-5 for the parts outside the CDR3, the full variable domain is DAGVTQSPTHLIKTRGQQVTLRCSPKSGHDTVSWYQQALGQGPQFIFQYYEEEERQRGNFPDRFSGHQFPNYSSELNVNALLLGDSALYLCASSFGAGNQPQHFGDGTRLSIL.

This clonotype was counted ten times or more. This chain links TRBV5-1 with TRBJ2-7, with 9 bases matching TRBD2. Germline loops: CDR1 SGHRS, CDR2 YFSETQ. J was trimmed by 6 bases and V by 7 bases; bases with no gene match: 5. This CDR3 region has 12 residues. CDR3 in DNA: TGCGCCAGCTCAGCGGGAGGCCCCGAGCAGTACTTC. Translation: CASSAGGPEQYF. Variable domain in full (rest from reference TRBV5-1 and TRBJ2-7): KAGVTQTPRYLIKTRGQQVTLSCSPISGHRSVSWYQQTPGQGLQFLFEYFSETQRNKGNFPGRFSGRQFSNSRSEMNVSTLELGDSALYLCASSAGGPEQYFGPGTRLTVT.

This clonotype has only a few counts. The chain is built from TRBV6-1 and TRBJ1-2; D is possibly TRBD1 (6 bases). Between the trimmed V and J ends, which lost 6 bases and 4 bases, there was a span of 15 bases. CDR3 length: 14 amino acids. CDR1 MNHNS and CDR2 SASEGT come from the germline V gene. CDR3 bases: TGTGCCAGCAGAGATCGGACAGTTCTCTATGGCTACACCTTC. This encodes CASRDRTVLYGYTF.

The sample holds a few counts of this clonotype. This chain uses TRBV20-1 with TRBJ1-2; 10 bases map to TRBD1. CDR1 DFQATT and CDR2 SNEGSKA come from the germline V gene (reference sequence). The CDR3 loop spans 14 amino acids. CDR3 DNA: TGCAGCGCGACAGGGGGCGAGGAAGACTATGGCTACACCTTC. This gives the protein CSATGGEEDYGYTF.

In this sample, this clonotype turned up many times. V is TRBV15 and J is TRBJ2-1; 8 positions agree with TRBD2. The J segment lost 10 bases and the V segment lost 5 bases, leaving 4 bases of the junction unmatched. This CDR3 has 12 amino acids. CDR1 is LNHNV and CDR2 is YYDKDF in the germline V gene (reference sequence). In DNA form, the CDR3 reads TGTGCCACCAGCGGTACTAGCGGCGAGCAGTTCTTC. Translated: CATSGTSGEQFF.

This clonotype was recorded many times. The chain employs TRBV5-1 and TRBJ2-1; 10 bases agree with TRBD1. Trimming at V came to 0 bases and at J to 8 bases, leaving 8 bases not matched to a gene. The CDR3 runs to 16 residues. Germline V CDR1 and CDR2: SGHRS, YFSETQ. The CDR3 sequence is CASSLDSGQGIHEQFF. Written as DNA, the CDR3 is TGCGCCAGCAGCTTGGATTCGGGACAGGGGATCCATGAGCAGTTCTTC.

Note on this clonotype: An end of the junction differs from the germline gene, which may be a read error. The V and J genes are TRBV29-1 and TRBJ1-4, with D hard to call. This CDR3 is 13 amino acids long. CDR1 and CDR2 (germline): SQVTM, ANQGSEA. CDR3 nucleotides: TGCAGCGTTGAAGGCAGTTTTAATGAAAAACAGTTTTTT. This codes for CSVEGSFNEKQFF.